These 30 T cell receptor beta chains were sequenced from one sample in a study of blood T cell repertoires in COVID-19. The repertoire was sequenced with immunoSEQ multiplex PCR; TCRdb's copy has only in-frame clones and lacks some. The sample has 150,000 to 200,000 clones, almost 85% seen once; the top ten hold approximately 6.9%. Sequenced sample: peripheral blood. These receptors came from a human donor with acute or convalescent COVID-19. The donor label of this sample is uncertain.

In DNA, the CDR3 is TGTGCCAGCAGCTTAGCGGTACAGGGTGGAAATGGCTACACCTTC. It codes for CASSLAVQGGNGYTF. The chain links TRBV7-8 to TRBJ1-2, with D perhaps matching TRBD1 (6 bases). Germline assignment: CDR1 SGHVS and CDR2 FQNEAQ. The CDR3 runs to 15 residues. V was pared by 0 bases and J by 6 bases, with 14 bases between.

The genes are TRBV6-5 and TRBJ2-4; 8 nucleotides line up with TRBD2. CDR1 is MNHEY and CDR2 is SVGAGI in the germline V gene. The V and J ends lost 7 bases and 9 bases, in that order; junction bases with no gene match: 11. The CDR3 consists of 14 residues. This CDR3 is CASKLGLAEIIQYF. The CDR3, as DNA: TGTGCCAGCAAGCTAGGACTAGCTGAGATCATTCAGTACTTC.

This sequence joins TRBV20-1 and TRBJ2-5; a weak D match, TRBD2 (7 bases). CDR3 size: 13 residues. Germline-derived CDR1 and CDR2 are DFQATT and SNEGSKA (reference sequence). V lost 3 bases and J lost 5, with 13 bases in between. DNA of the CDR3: TGCAGTGCTAGTCTGCGGGGGCTGGAGACCCAGTACTTC. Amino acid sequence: CSASLRGLETQYF.

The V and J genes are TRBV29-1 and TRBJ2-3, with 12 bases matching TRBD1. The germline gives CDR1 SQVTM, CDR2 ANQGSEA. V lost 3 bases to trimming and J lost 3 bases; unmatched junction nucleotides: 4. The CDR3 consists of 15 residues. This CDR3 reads CSVDGTGGGTDTQYF. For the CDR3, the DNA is TGCAGCGTTGACGGGACAGGGGGCGGTACAGATACGCAGTATTTT.

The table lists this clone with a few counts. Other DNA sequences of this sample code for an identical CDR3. The CDR3 bases are TGCGCCAGCAGCCCGGGGGGTCGGGAGAATGAGCAGTTCTTC. Translating it yields CASSPGGRENEQFF. This rearrangement joins TRBV5-1 to TRBJ2-1, with 7 bases identical to TRBD2. Germline V gives CDR1 SGHRS, CDR2 YFSETQ. The CDR3 length is 14 residues. V dropped 4 bases and J dropped 7; count of bases not matched to a gene: 8.

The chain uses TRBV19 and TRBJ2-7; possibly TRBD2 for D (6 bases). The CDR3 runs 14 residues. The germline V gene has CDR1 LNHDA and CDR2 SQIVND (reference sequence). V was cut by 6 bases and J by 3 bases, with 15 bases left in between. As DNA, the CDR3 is TGTGCCAGTAGCACCGGGACGGGGGTCTACGAGCAGTACTTC. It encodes CASSTGTGVYEQYF. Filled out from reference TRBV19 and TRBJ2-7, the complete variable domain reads DGGITQSPKYLFRKEGQNVTLSCEQNLNHDAMYWYRQDPGQGLRLIYYSQIVNDFQKGDIAEGYSVSREKKESFPLTVTSAQKNPTAFYLCASSTGTGVYEQYFGPGTRLTVT.

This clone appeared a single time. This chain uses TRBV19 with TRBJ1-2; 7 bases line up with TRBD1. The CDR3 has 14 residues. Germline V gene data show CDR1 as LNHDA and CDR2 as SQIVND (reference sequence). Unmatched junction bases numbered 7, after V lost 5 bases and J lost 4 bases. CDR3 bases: TGTGCCAGTAGTCCCGCTGACAGGGCCTATGGCTACACCTTC. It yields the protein CASSPADRAYGYTF.

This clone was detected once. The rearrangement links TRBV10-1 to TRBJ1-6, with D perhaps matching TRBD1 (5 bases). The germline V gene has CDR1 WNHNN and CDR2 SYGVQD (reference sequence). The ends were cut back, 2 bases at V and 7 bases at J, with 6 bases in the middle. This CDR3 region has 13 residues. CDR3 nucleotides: TGCGCCAGCAGTGAGGGGGGGAATTCACCCCTCCACTTT. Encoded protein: CASSEGGNSPLHF.

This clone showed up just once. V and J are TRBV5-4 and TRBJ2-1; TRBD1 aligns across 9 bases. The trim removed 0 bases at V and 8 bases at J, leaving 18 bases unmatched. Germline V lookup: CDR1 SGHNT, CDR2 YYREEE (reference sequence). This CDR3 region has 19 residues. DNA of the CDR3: TGTGCCAGCAGCTTGGAAGGTGCGTTCGCGGACAGGGGTCTTTATGAGCAGTTCTTC. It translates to CASSLEGAFADRGLYEQFF.

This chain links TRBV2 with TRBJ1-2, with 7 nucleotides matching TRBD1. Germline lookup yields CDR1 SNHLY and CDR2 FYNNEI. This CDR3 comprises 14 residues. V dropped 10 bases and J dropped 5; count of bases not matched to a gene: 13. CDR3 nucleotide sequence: TGTGCCACTAAACCGACAGGGAGCTCTTATGGCTACACCTTC. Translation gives CATKPTGSSYGYTF. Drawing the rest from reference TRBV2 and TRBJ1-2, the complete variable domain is EPEVTQTPSHQVTQMGQEVILRCVPISNHLYFYWYRQILGQKVEFLVSFYNNEISEKSEIFDDQFSVERPDGSNFTLKIRSTKLEDSAMYFCATKPTGSSYGYTFGSGTRLTVV.

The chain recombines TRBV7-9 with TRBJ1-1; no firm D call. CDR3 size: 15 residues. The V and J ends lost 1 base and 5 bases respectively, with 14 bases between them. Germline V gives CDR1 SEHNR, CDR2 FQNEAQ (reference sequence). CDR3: CASSLDGSGFTEAFF. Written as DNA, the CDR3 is TGTGCCAGCAGCTTAGACGGGAGTGGGTTTACTGAAGCTTTCTTT.

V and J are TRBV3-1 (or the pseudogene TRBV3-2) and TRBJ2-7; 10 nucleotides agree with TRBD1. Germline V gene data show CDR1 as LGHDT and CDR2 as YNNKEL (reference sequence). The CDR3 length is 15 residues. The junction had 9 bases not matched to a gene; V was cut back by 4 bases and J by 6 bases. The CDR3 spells CASSPTRDRGGEQYF. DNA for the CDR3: TGTGCCAGCAGCCCCACCCGGGACAGGGGAGGCGAGCAGTACTTC.

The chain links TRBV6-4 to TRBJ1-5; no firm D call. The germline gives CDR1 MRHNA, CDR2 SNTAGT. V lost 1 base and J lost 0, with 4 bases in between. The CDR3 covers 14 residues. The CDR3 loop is CASSDYYSNQPQHF. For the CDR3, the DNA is TGTGCCAGCAGTGACTACTATAGCAATCAGCCCCAGCATTTT.

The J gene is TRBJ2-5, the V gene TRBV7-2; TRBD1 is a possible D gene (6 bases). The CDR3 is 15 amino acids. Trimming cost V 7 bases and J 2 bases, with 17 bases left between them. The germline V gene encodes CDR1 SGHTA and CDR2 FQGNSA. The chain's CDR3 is CASTLRTATQETQYF. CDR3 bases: TGTGCCAGCACTCTCCGGACAGCCACACAAGAGACCCAGTACTTC.

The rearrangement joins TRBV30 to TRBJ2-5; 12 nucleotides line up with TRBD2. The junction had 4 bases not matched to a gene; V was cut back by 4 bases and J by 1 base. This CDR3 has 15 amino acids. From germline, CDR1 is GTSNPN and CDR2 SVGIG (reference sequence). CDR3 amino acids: CAWTSGGGSQETQYF. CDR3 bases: TGTGCCTGGACTAGCGGGGGGGGTTCCCAAGAGACCCAGTACTTC. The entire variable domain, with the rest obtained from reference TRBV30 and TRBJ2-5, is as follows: SQTIHQWPATLVQPVGSPLSLECTVEGTSNPNLYWYRQAAGRGLQLLFYSVGIGQISSEVPQNLSASRPQDRQFILSSKKLLLSDSGFYLCAWTSGGGSQETQYFGPGTRLLVL.

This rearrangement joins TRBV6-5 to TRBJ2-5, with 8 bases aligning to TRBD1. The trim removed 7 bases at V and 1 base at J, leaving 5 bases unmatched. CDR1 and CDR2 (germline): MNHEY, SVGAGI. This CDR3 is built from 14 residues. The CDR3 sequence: CASKGQVPQETQYF. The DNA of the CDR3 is TGTGCCAGCAAGGGACAGGTGCCCCAAGAGACCCAGTACTTC.

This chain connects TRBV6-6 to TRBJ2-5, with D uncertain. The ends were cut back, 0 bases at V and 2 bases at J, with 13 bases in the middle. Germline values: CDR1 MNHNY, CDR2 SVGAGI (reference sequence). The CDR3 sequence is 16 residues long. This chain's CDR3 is CASSYSIGATQETQYF. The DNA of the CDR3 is TGTGCCAGCAGTTACTCGATCGGAGCTACTCAAGAGACCCAGTACTTC.

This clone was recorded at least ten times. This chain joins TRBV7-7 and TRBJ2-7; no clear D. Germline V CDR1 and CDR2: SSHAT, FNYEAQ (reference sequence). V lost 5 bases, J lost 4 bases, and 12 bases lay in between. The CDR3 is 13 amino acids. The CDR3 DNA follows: TGTGCCAGCAGCCCCTCAAACGGTTACGAGCAGTACTTC. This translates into CASSPSNGYEQYF.

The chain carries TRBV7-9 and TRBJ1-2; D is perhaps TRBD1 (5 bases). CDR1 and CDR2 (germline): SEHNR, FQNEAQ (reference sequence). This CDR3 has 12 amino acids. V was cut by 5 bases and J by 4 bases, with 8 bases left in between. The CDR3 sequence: CASSLDSYGYTF. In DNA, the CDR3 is TGTGCCAGCAGCCTCGACAGCTATGGCTACACCTTC.

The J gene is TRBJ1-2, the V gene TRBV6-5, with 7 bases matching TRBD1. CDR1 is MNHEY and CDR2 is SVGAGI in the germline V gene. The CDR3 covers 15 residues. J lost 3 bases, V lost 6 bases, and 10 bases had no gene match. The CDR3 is CASSRMTGSDYGYTF. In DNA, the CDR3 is TGTGCCAGCAGCCGCATGACAGGGTCTGACTATGGCTACACCTTC.

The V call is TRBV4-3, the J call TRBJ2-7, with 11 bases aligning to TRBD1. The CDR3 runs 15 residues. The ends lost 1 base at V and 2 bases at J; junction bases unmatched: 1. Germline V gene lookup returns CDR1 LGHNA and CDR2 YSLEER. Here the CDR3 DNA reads TGCGCCAGCAGCCAAGGGGGACAGGGGGCCTACGAGCAGTACTTC. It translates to CASSQGGQGAYEQYF.

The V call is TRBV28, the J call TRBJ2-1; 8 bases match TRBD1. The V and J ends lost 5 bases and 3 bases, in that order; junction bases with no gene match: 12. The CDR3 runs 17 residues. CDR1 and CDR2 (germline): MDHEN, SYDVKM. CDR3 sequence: CASSRDRPTRGYNEQFF. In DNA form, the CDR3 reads TGTGCCAGCAGTCGGGACAGGCCCACTCGCGGCTACAATGAGCAGTTCTTC.

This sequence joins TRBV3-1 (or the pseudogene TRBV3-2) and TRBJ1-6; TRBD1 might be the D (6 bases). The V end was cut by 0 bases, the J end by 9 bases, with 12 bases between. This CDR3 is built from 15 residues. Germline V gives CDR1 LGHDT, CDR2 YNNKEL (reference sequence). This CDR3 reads CASSQESGQSSPLHF. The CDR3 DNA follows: TGTGCCAGCAGCCAAGAGAGTGGACAGTCTTCACCCCTCCACTTT.

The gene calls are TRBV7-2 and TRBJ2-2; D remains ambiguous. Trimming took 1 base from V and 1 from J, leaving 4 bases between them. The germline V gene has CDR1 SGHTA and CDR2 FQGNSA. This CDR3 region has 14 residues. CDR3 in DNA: TGTGCCAGCAGCTTAGTTCAGAACACCGGGGAGCTGTTTTTT. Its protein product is CASSLVQNTGELFF.

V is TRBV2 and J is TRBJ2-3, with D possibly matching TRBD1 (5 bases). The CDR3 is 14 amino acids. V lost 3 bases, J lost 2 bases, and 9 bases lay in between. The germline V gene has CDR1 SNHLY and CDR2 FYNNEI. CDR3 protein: CASSDGAFTDTQYF. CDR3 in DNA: TGTGCCAGCAGTGATGGGGCCTTCACAGATACGCAGTATTTT.

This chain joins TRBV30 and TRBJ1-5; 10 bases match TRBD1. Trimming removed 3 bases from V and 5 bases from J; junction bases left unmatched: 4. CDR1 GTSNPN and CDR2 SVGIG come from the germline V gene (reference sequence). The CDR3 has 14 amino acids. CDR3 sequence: CAWSAGTGDQPQHF. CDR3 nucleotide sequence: TGTGCCTGGAGCGCCGGGACAGGGGATCAGCCCCAGCATTTT. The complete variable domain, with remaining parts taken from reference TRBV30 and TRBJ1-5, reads SQTIHQWPATLVQPVGSPLSLECTVEGTSNPNLYWYRQAAGRGLQLLFYSVGIGQISSEVPQNLSASRPQDRQFILSSKKLLLSDSGFYLCAWSAGTGDQPQHFGDGTRLSIL.

The DNA of the CDR3 is TGTGCCAGCAGGCCCAGGAACTACAATGAGCAGTTCTTC. It specifies CASRPRNYNEQFF. The V call is TRBV2, the J call TRBJ2-1; the D is unclear. The CDR3 has 13 amino acids. Germline CDR1 SNHLY, CDR2 FYNNEI. Trimming cost V 6 bases and J 3 bases, with 9 bases left between them.

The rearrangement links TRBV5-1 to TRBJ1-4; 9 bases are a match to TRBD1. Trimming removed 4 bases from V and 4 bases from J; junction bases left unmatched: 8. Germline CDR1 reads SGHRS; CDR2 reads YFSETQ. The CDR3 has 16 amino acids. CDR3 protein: CASSPGGTGSNEKLFF. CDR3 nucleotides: TGCGCCAGCAGCCCCGGTGGGACAGGGAGTAATGAAAAACTGTTTTTT.

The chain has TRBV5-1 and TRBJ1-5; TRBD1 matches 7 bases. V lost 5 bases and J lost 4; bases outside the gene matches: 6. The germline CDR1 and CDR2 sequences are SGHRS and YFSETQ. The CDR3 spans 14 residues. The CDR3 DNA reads TGCGCCAGCAGGCCGGGGACAGAAAATCAGCCCCAGCATTTT. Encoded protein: CASRPGTENQPQHF.

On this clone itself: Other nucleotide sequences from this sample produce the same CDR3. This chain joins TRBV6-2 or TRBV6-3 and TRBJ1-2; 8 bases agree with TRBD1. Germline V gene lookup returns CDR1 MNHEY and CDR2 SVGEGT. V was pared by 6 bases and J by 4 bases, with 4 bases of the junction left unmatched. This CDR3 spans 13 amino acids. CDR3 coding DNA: TGTGCCAGCAGCTCGACAGGGGCCTATGGCTACACCTTC. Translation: CASSSTGAYGYTF.